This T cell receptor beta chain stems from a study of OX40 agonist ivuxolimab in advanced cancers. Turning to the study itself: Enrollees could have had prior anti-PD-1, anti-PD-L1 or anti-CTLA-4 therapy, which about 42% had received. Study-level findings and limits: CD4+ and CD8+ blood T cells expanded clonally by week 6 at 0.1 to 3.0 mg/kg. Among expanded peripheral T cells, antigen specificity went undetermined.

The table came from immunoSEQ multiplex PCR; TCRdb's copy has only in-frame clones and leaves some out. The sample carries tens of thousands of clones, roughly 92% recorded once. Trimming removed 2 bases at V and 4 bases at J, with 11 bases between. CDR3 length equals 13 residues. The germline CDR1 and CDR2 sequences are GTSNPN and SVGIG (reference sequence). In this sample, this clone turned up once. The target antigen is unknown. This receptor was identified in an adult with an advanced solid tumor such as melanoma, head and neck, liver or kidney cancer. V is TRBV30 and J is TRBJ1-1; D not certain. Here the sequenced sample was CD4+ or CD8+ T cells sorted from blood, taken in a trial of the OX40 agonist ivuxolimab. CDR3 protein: CAWSRTGITEAFF. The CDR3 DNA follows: TGTGCCTGGAGTCGGACCGGGATCACTGAAGCTTTCTTT.